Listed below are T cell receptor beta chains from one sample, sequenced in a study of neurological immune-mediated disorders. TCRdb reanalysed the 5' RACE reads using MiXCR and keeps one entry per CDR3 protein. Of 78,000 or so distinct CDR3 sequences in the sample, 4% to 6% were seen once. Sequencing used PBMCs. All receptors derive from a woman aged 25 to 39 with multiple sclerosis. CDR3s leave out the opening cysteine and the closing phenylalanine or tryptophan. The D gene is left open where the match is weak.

ASSYDSLNQPQH	.	TRBV6-2/TRBV6-3	TRBJ1-5
ASSLGGWGDEQF	.	TRBV7-3	TRBJ2-1
ASSGSGGGYGETQY	.	TRBV5-1	TRBJ2-5
ASRETGTTNEKLF	.	TRBV5-1	TRBJ1-4
ASSLQGRTEAF	.	TRBV12-3/TRBV12-4	TRBJ1-1
ASSRGWFGPSNQPQH	.	TRBV7-8	TRBJ1-5
SALGDRSSDTQY	TRBD1	TRBV20-1	TRBJ2-3
ASSAGTSGGVRRDEQF	TRBD2	TRBV12-3/TRBV12-4	TRBJ2-1
ASSPGDRGQETQY	TRBD1	TRBV12-3/TRBV12-4	TRBJ2-5
ASSDRVQIGGTEAF	TRBD1	TRBV19	TRBJ1-1
ASSPGQGADTQY	TRBD1	TRBV5-5	TRBJ2-3
AISGGGGTDTQY	.	TRBV10-3	TRBJ2-3
ASSPREDNEQF	.	TRBV6-6	TRBJ2-1
ASSPEGDQPQH	.	TRBV6-6	TRBJ1-5
ASSLTQGGSYNEQF	.	TRBV5-1	TRBJ2-1
ASSLAGASWYNEQF	.	TRBV5-6	TRBJ2-1
SARDVLRSRADTQY	.	TRBV20-1	TRBJ2-3
SARGAGVVGNQPQH	.	TRBV20-1	TRBJ1-5
ASSLGLVVIDGYNEQF	.	TRBV12-3/TRBV12-4	TRBJ2-1
ASSYSGAQSKTQY	.	TRBV6-5	TRBJ2-5
SAGKQGLYGYT	.	TRBV20-1	TRBJ1-2
ASSPVGPPSSGANVLT	.	TRBV7-2	TRBJ2-6
ATSRGGRENEQF	.	TRBV15	TRBJ2-1
ASSDGTGSVGKLF	TRBD1	TRBV7-9	TRBJ1-4
ASSPRLAGGMVLF	TRBD2	TRBV12-3/TRBV12-4	TRBJ2-2
SAQRTSGAETQY	TRBD2	TRBV20-1	TRBJ2-5
SAREDRENSPLH	TRBD1	TRBV20-1	TRBJ1-6
ASREAGGPFNEQF	TRBD2	TRBV5-1	TRBJ2-1
ASSSGRGTPLNEQF	.	TRBV12-3/TRBV12-4	TRBJ2-1
ASSPRAAQETQY	.	TRBV18	TRBJ2-5
ASSFVSTDTQY	.	TRBV12-3/TRBV12-4	TRBJ2-3
ASSYSWGAKNIQY	.	TRBV6-6	TRBJ2-4
ASSALAGGSYNEQF	TRBD2	TRBV12-3/TRBV12-4	TRBJ2-1
SAPQAGVSDTQY	TRBD2	TRBV20-1	TRBJ2-3
ASSLGWGEVKNIQY	.	TRBV5-1	TRBJ2-4
AISDSRNEQF	.	TRBV10-3	TRBJ2-1
SVVLATANTGELF	.	TRBV29-1	TRBJ2-2
ASSQVSQGVGTDTQY	TRBD1	TRBV5-1	TRBJ2-3
ASSSNTDTQY	.	TRBV27	TRBJ2-3
ASSLSSPGQALH	TRBD1	TRBV3-1	TRBJ1-6
AMGTTNYAQY	.	TRBV10-3	TRBJ2-7
SARDRRGNSGNTIY	.	TRBV20-1	TRBJ1-3
ASSLGTSGGAYNEQF	TRBD2	TRBV11-2	TRBJ2-1
ASSRDTAATNEKLF	.	TRBV12-3/TRBV12-4	TRBJ1-4
AISDPGQTGEIHSGNTIY	.	TRBV10-3	TRBJ1-3
ASSLLPGLYTDTQY	TRBD2	TRBV5-1	TRBJ2-3